This TCR beta chain was observed in a study of human T cells and chemical hapten exposure. Overall study results and limits: Alopecia affecting every donor means their immune response may not match healthy people's. Sensitizing to DPC left TCRs with a frequency above 1 in 1000 unaltered.

Per the authors' pipeline: Per sample, the median was 95,638 TCRs, with values from around 25,000 to 690,000. MiXCR was run by TCRdb on the RACE reads, yielding one entry per CDR3 protein. What appears here as the V and J calls and clone size reflects TCRdb's work, not the paper's. The sample holds 50,000 or so distinct CDR3 sequences; roughly 11% are singletons and the top ten take about 2%. To note about this clonotype: Antigen: not known.

Trimming removed 7 bases at V and 6 bases at J, with 17 bases between. CDR1 and CDR2 from the germline V gene are SQVTM and ANQGSEA. The length of the CDR3 is 13 residues. The time point: patch test 1, 2 weeks after DPC sensitization. As to treatment: therapeutic diphenylcyclopropenone sensitization with weekly scalp DPC. Unfractionated whole blood yielded the extracted total RNA. The source of this sequence is a woman aged 40 to 55 with alopecia areata. Some clones in this sample may be carry-over from other donors' samples. The specimen was whole blood, collected in connection with sensitization to the hapten diphenylcyclopropenone (DPC). The chain uses TRBV29-1 and TRBJ2-3, with TRBD2 as a possible D gene (5 bases). The CDR3: CSGLSGTRDTQYF. In nucleotides, the CDR3 is TGCAGCGGGCTAAGCGGAACTCGGGATACGCAGTATTTT.